This T cell receptor beta chain comes out of a study of blood T cells in healthy people across ages. A second PCR, run for roughly 7 to 11 cycles, used a sample-barcoded 5' primer plus a J-beta primer mix. A tag from a template-switch adaptor with 12 random nucleotides marked each cDNA molecule. TCRdb re-called the 5' RACE reads through MiXCR, storing one row per CDR3 protein. The sample includes 850,000 to 1,100,000 distinct CDR3 sequences, approximately 38% of them seen just once. The CDR3 covers 13 residues. CDR1 is LGHNT, CDR2 FRNRAP, per germline. The germline V and J ends were trimmed by 6 bases and 8 bases, with 16 bases remaining between them.

The TCR sequence derives from a man between 18 and 29 years old in good health. V gene TRBV12-5 combines with J gene TRBJ1-1, with D possibly matching TRBD1 (6 bases). Input material: blood. Here the CDR3 reads CASGITGIREAFF. For the CDR3, the DNA is TGTGCTAGTGGCATTACAGGGATCAGGGAAGCTTTCTTT. Full variable domain (outside the CDR3, taken from reference TRBV12-5 and TRBJ1-1): DARVTQTPRHKVTEMGQEVTMRCQPILGHNTVFWYRQTMMQGLELLAYFRNRAPLDDSGMPKDRFSAEMPDATLATLKIQPSEPRDSAVYFCASGITGIREAFFGQGTRLTVV.